The clone carrying this TCR beta chain was detected only a few times. Its specificity is not known. This entry is derived from a study of graft-versus-host responses after intestinal transplantation. The data were produced by immunoSEQ multiplex PCR, yet TCRdb's version contains in-frame clones alone and is incomplete. This sample carries under 100,000 clones, 85% to 95% of them seen once, and the ten largest clones take more than 0.35%. V was shortened by 2 bases and J by 2 bases, with 4 bases between the two germline ends. The CDR3 is made up of 13 amino acids. Germline CDR1 reads SGHTA; CDR2 reads FQGNSA.

The sequence came from a human donor who was the organ donor for an intestinal transplant. V gene TRBV7-2 combines with J gene TRBJ1-5; D unresolved. Sample: unstimulated CD8+ T cells sorted from spleen or lymph node cells, taken before transplant. CDR3 sequence (DNA): TGTGCCAGCAGCTTACAGGGCAATCAGCCCCAGCATTTT. It yields the protein CASSLQGNQPQHF.